This T cell receptor (beta chain) stems from a study of blood T cells in healthy people across ages. V lost 5 bases and J lost 11, with 33 bases in between. In germline, CDR1 is MNHNS, CDR2 SASEGT. There are 18 residues in the CDR3. A J-beta primer mix and a sample-barcoded 5' primer were used in a second PCR of about 7 to 11 cycles. TCRdb used MiXCR to reprocess the 5' RACE reads, holding one entry per CDR3 protein. This sample has 1.2 million to 1.5 million distinct CDR3 sequences, with 59% found just once. This clonotype was seen a few times. The specimen sequenced was blood. The receptor was isolated from a man younger than 35 in good health. V is TRBV6-1 and J is TRBJ2-5, with TRBD1 as a possible D gene (7 bases). CDR3 protein: CASSPLPSDRQSIREQYF. In nucleotides, the CDR3 is TGTGCCAGCAGTCCCCTACCGTCGGACAGGCAATCGATCCGGGAGCAGTACTTC.